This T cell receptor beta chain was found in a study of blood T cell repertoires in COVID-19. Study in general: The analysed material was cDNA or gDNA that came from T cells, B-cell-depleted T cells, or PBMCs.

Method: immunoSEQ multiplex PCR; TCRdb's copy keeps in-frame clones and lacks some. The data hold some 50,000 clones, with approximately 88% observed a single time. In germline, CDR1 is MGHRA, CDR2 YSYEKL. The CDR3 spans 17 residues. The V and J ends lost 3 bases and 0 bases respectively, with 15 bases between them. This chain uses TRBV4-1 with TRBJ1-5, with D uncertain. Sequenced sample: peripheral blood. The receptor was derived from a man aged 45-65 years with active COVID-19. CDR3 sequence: CASSQGAIRNSNQPQHF. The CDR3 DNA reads TGCGCCAGCAGCCAGGGCGCAATAAGAAATAGCAATCAGCCCCAGCATTTT.